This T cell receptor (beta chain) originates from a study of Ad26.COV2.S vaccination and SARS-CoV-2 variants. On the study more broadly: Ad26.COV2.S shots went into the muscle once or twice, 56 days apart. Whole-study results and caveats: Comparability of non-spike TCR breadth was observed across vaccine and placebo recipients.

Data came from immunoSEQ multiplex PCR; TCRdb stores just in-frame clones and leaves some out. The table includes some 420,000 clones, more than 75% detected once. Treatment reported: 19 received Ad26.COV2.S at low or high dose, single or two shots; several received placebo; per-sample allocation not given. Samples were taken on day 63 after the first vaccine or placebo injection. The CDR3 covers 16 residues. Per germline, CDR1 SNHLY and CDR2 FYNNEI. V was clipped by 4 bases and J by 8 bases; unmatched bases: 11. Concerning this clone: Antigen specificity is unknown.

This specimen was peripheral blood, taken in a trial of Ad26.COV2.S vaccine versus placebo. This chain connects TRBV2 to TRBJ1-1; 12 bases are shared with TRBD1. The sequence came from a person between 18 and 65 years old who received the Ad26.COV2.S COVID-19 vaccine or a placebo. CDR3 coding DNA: TGTGCCAGCAGTGTGGAGACGACGGGACAGGGGGCCGAAGCTTTCTTT. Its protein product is CASSVETTGQGAEAFF.